This T cell receptor beta chain came from a study of cytomegalovirus exposure and HLA in healthy donors. Study at large: There were more than 350 genotyped donors. Of these, 75% to 90% fell in the genetic ancestry cluster associated with self-reported Caucasian donors. Study outcomes and limitations: Beyond CMV serostatus, there was no information to go on about immune exposure. A later look showed TCR association rates differing by HLA locus, highest for DRB1 and lowest for HLA-C. Common viral pathogens were later found to be apparently linked to several of the most significant clusters.

The PCR employed 60 Vbeta primers together with 13 Jbeta primers. TCRdb's copy holds only in-frame clones and misses some; the assay was immunoSEQ multiplex PCR. The data contain around 130,000 clones, approximately 72% of them singletons. Comment on this clone: Its target is unknown.

Germline V gene data show CDR1 as LNHDA and CDR2 as SQIVND (reference sequence). J lost 0 bases, V lost 8 bases, and 2 bases had no gene match. The CDR3 runs to 14 residues. The rearrangement links TRBV19 to TRBJ2-3; 10 nucleotides line up with TRBD1. Sequences were obtained from PBMCs. This receptor was obtained from a woman aged 55-69 years in good health and CMV-seronegative. CDR3 region: CASRDRGSTDTQYF. The CDR3 region has the DNA TGTGCCAGTCGGGACAGGGGCAGCACAGATACGCAGTATTTT.